One sample yielded the 28 T cell receptor beta chains listed below, sequenced in a study of T cell changes during pregnancy in multiple sclerosis. Sequencing was performed with immunoSEQ multiplex PCR; in TCRdb, only in-frame clones are kept and a portion is missing. Of roughly 33,000 clones listed, roughly nine tenths were seen once; the top ten hold around 2.7%. Material: CD4+ T cells from peripheral blood mononuclear cells, obtained in the third trimester of pregnancy. Receptor source: a female donor in good health, enrolled as a control in a pregnancy study.

Of note for this clone: At one end the junction does not follow the germline gene, possibly because of a read error. The CDR3 nucleotides read TGTGTCAGCAGTTCACCACGATCGGGGGGGCGCAATCAGCCCCAGCATTTT. Protein: CVSSSPRSGGRNQPQHF. This chain links TRBV28 with TRBJ1-5, with D possibly being TRBD1 (6 bases). Germline loops: CDR1 MDHEN, CDR2 SYDVKM. This CDR3 region has 17 residues.

The rearrangement uses TRBV27 and TRBJ1-1; D might be TRBD1 (5 bases). The germline gives CDR1 MNHEY, CDR2 SMNVEV (reference sequence). Deletions cut 5 bases from V and 0 bases from J, with 7 bases between. CDR3 length equals 13 residues. The CDR3 protein is CASSPRVNTEAFF. CDR3 in DNA: TGTGCCAGCAGTCCCAGGGTGAACACTGAAGCTTTCTTT.

This chain links TRBV18 with TRBJ2-3, with TRBD2 matching over 13 bases. The CDR3 extends over 17 amino acids. Germline loops: CDR1 KGHSH, CDR2 LQKENI. V trimming: 3 bases; J trimming: 5 bases; junction bases outside the gene matches: 8. The CDR3 DNA follows: TGTGCCAGCTCACCCCAGTCGGGGACTAGCGGGGTAGATACGCAGTATTTT. Amino acid sequence: CASSPQSGTSGVDTQYF.

The chain links TRBV5-5 to TRBJ1-1; D is undetermined. The CDR3 loop spans 15 amino acids. Per germline, CDR1 SGHKS and CDR2 YYEKEE (reference sequence). V was pared by 3 bases and J by 3 bases, with 15 bases between. CDR3 in DNA: TGTGCCAGCAGCTGGGCAGGTGGAATGGACACTGAAGCTTTCTTT. Residues: CASSWAGGMDTEAFF.

There are a few counts of this clone. This rearrangement joins TRBV6-1 to TRBJ1-1; D ambiguous. CDR1 MNHNS and CDR2 SASEGT come from the germline V gene. The CDR3 totals 15 residues. Trimming took 4 bases from V and 1 from J, leaving 13 bases between them. CDR3 nucleotides: TGTGCCAGCAGTGTCCTCAACATTGGGAACACTGAAGCTTTCTTT. Translating it yields CASSVLNIGNTEAFF.

The chain links TRBV19 to TRBJ1-2; D is uncertain. The CDR3 is 14 amino acids. The V end was cut by 3 bases, the J end by 4 bases, with 12 bases between. The germline CDR1 and CDR2 sequences are LNHDA and SQIVND (reference sequence). The CDR3 loop reads CASSIRVPTYGYTF. The CDR3 DNA reads TGTGCCAGTAGTATTCGCGTTCCCACCTATGGCTACACCTTC.

The genes are TRBV6-1 and TRBJ2-3; D perhaps matches TRBD2 (7 bases). With 1 base removed from V and 4 bases from J, the gap between germline ends came to 18 bases. The CDR3 has 17 amino acids. Germline values: CDR1 MNHNS, CDR2 SASEGT. CDR3 sequence: CASSEVGGGTGADTQYF. In DNA, the CDR3 is TGTGCCAGCAGTGAAGTGGGAGGGGGTACCGGGGCAGATACGCAGTATTTT.

The chain links TRBV19 to TRBJ2-7; 7 nucleotides agree with TRBD2. The junction had 7 bases not matched to a gene; V was cut back by 7 bases and J by 1 base. Germline loops: CDR1 LNHDA, CDR2 SQIVND (reference sequence). This CDR3 is 14 amino acids long. The CDR3 protein is CASKARRESYEQYF. The CDR3 nucleotides read TGTGCCAGTAAAGCCAGGCGGGAGTCCTACGAGCAGTACTTC.

The chain joins TRBV10-3 to TRBJ1-6, with 10 bases matching TRBD1. Germline values: CDR1 ENHRY, CDR2 SYGVKD. This CDR3 has 14 amino acids. V dropped 11 bases and J dropped 7; count of bases not matched to a gene: 8. DNA of the CDR3: TGTGCCCCGGGGGGACAGGGGAAGAATTCACCCCTCCACTTT. It yields the protein CAPGGQGKNSPLHF.

In its sample, this clone was seen once. The chain is built from TRBV2 and TRBJ1-4; 10 nucleotides match TRBD1. The length of the CDR3 is 14 residues. Germline V gene lookup returns CDR1 SNHLY and CDR2 FYNNEI. Trimming removed 6 bases from V and 6 bases from J; junction bases left unmatched: 4. CDR3 coding DNA: TGTGCCAGCAGGGCCGGGACAGGGGATGAAAAACTGTTTTTT. It codes for CASRAGTGDEKLFF.

The rearrangement links TRBV6-1 to TRBJ1-2, with D maybe TRBD1 (5 bases). Trimming pared 5 bases from V and 3 bases from J, leaving 16 bases between. CDR3 length: 15 amino acids. The germline gives CDR1 MNHNS, CDR2 SASEGT. The CDR3: CASSPGGVPYYGYTF. CDR3 bases: TGTGCCAGCAGTCCCGGGGGGGTCCCATACTATGGCTACACCTTC.

V usage is TRBV7-3 and J usage is TRBJ2-1, with 11 bases that match TRBD2. J gave up 3 bases and V 0 bases, and 7 bases lay outside the gene matches. The germline V gene has CDR1 SGHTA and CDR2 FQGTGA. This CDR3 comprises 18 residues. The CDR3 spells CASSLTGRLAGGYNEQFF. CDR3 in DNA: TGTGCCAGCAGCTTAACAGGCCGGCTAGCGGGAGGCTACAATGAGCAGTTCTTC.

The chain couples TRBV19 to TRBJ2-1, with TRBD2 matching over 11 bases. Germline lookup yields CDR1 LNHDA and CDR2 SQIVND (reference sequence). The CDR3 has 17 residues. Unmatched junction bases numbered 9, after V lost 7 bases and J lost 1 base. CDR3 coding DNA: TGTGCCAGTATGGAGACTAGCGGGGTAAGGTCCTACAATGAGCAGTTCTTC. It translates to CASMETSGVRSYNEQFF.

V gene TRBV28 combines with J gene TRBJ1-4; D is perhaps TRBD1 (6 bases). CDR1 is MDHEN and CDR2 is SYDVKM in the germline V gene. Trimming pared 2 bases from V and 0 bases from J, leaving 13 bases between. The CDR3 runs to 17 residues. This CDR3 is CASSLDGYRATNEKLFF. In DNA, the CDR3 is TGTGCCAGCAGTTTAGACGGGTACAGGGCAACTAATGAAAAACTGTTTTTT.

The CDR3 sequence is CASSLVLGDKSPLHF. The DNA of the CDR3 is TGTGCCAGCAGCTTGGTTTTGGGGGACAAATCACCCCTCCACTTT. The chain is built from TRBV5-4 and TRBJ1-6; tentative D call: TRBD1 (6 bases). CDR3 size: 15 residues. Germline V gives CDR1 SGHNT, CDR2 YYREEE (reference sequence). Trimming cost V 0 bases and J 10 bases, with 14 bases left between them.

The chain links TRBV19 to TRBJ2-5, with 7 bases identical to TRBD1. Trimming took 5 bases from V and 5 from J; bases not matched to a gene: 8. The germline gives CDR1 LNHDA, CDR2 SQIVND (reference sequence). CDR3 length: 14 residues. The CDR3 DNA follows: TGTGCCAGTAGTCCCCACAGGGGACCGGAGACCCAGTACTTC. It is translated as CASSPHRGPETQYF.

Here the CDR3 reads CASSPTGPFSTDTQYF. Here the CDR3 DNA reads TGTGCCAGCTCACCTACAGGGCCATTTAGCACAGATACGCAGTATTTT. This chain links TRBV18 with TRBJ2-3, with D possibly TRBD1 on 6 matching bases. The CDR3 runs 16 residues. In germline, CDR1 is KGHSH, CDR2 LQKENI. Trimming pared 3 bases from V and 0 bases from J, leaving 13 bases between.

The chain employs TRBV6-4 and TRBJ2-3, with unresolved D. CDR3 length: 13 amino acids. V was clipped by 3 bases and J by 8 bases, with 12 bases between them. CDR1 is MRHNA and CDR2 is SNTAGT in the germline V gene. The CDR3 loop is CASSEGSRVTQYF. Here the CDR3 DNA reads TGTGCCAGCAGTGAGGGCTCCAGAGTTACGCAGTATTTT.

The V gene is TRBV27, the J gene TRBJ2-1; D perhaps matches TRBD2 (5 bases). The CDR3 contains 15 residues. The V and J ends lost 6 bases and 2 bases respectively, with 14 bases between them. CDR1 is MNHEY, CDR2 SMNVEV, per germline (reference sequence). The CDR3, as DNA: TGTGCCAGCAGGATTTCGGGGTCTACCTACAATGAGCAGTTCTTC. Translated: CASRISGSTYNEQFF.

This chain links TRBV27 with TRBJ2-2; the D gene is possibly TRBD2 (5 bases). Trimming stripped 2 bases from V and 1 base from J, with 14 bases between. CDR3 length: 17 residues. Germline loops: CDR1 MNHEY, CDR2 SMNVEV (reference sequence). The CDR3 here is CASSLEGANKNTGELFF. The DNA for the CDR3 is TGTGCCAGCAGTTTAGAGGGTGCAAATAAGAACACCGGGGAGCTGTTTTTT.

The rearrangement uses TRBV6-1 and TRBJ1-2; D gene unclear. The CDR3 consists of 13 residues. V was shortened by 10 bases and J by 3 bases, with 15 bases between the two germline ends. Germline lookup yields CDR1 MNHNS and CDR2 SASEGT. CDR3 nucleotides: TGTGCCACCCTAAATCGGGTGGACTATGGCTACACCTTC. Its protein product is CATLNRVDYGYTF.

V gene TRBV6-6 combines with J gene TRBJ2-7; the match to TRBD2 covers 9 bases. Trimming took 2 bases from V and 4 from J; bases not matched to a gene: 3. Germline V gives CDR1 MNHNY, CDR2 SVGAGI (reference sequence). This CDR3 is built from 14 residues. The CDR3 DNA sequence: TGTGCCAGCAGTTACCCGACTAGCGGTTACGAGCAGTACTTC. Amino acid sequence: CASSYPTSGYEQYF.

The genes are TRBV18 and TRBJ1-1; the D gene is possibly TRBD1 (6 bases). The CDR3 extends over 11 amino acids. V shed 3 bases and J shed 8 bases, with 7 bases lying between them. CDR1 KGHSH and CDR2 LQKENI come from the germline V gene. CDR3 amino acids: CASSPTGEAFF. The CDR3 DNA reads TGTGCCAGCTCACCGACAGGAGAAGCTTTCTTT.

The V call is TRBV5-1, the J call TRBJ2-5; no clear D gene. The CDR3 is 12 amino acids. V lost 1 base and J 2 bases, leaving 3 bases between the germline ends. Germline CDR1 is SGHRS and CDR2 is YFSETQ. The CDR3 DNA reads as TGCGCCAGCAGCTTGCAGCAAGAGACCCAGTACTTC. Its translation: CASSLQQETQYF.

The V and J genes are TRBV27 and TRBJ1-2; D may be TRBD1 (6 bases). Germline loops: CDR1 MNHEY, CDR2 SMNVEV (reference sequence). The ends were cut back, 6 bases at V and 6 bases at J, with 14 bases in the middle. The CDR3 runs to 13 residues. CDR3 sequence reads: CASRSGEHDGYTF. The CDR3 DNA sequence: TGTGCCAGCAGGTCAGGGGAGCATGATGGCTACACCTTC.

The V gene is TRBV5-4, the J gene TRBJ1-4; TRBD1 is a possible D gene (6 bases). CDR1 and CDR2 from the germline V gene are SGHNT and YYREEE (reference sequence). The CDR3 consists of 16 residues. Deletions cut 4 bases from V and 5 bases from J, with 18 bases between. CDR3 in DNA: TGTGCCAGCAGCCCAGGGGCGGGGGCAGGAAATGAAAAACTGTTTTTT. Translating it yields CASSPGAGAGNEKLFF.

The genes are TRBV7-8 and TRBJ2-7; D gene ambiguous. The CDR3 loop spans 11 amino acids. Germline V CDR1 and CDR2: SGHVS, FQNEAQ. With 1 base removed from V and 5 bases from J, the gap between germline ends came to 3 bases. The CDR3 DNA sequence: TGTGCCAGCAGCTTAGTCAACGAGCAGTACTTC. Amino acids: CASSLVNEQYF.

Only a few counts were recorded for this clone. The rearrangement uses TRBV7-2 and TRBJ1-2; D unclear. V dropped 1 base and J dropped 3 bases, with 6 bases sitting between them. The CDR3 is 13 residues long. Germline V gene lookup returns CDR1 SGHTA and CDR2 FQGNSA. The CDR3 DNA reads TGTGCCAGCAGCTTAGACCAGGACTATGGCTACACCTTC. It yields the protein CASSLDQDYGYTF.